A single sample gave rise to the 25 T cell receptor beta chains below, sequenced in a study of tumor and adjacent non-tumor tissue in lung cancer listed by TCRdb under 2018. Library prep was done by multiplex PCR. Instrument used: Illumina HiSeq 2500. TCRbeta libraries were built by three rounds of nested PCR using primers (Table S4), following protocols modified from ARM-PCR. TCRdb's own reprocessing of the public reads used fastp at Q25 and MiXCR and kept productive beta chains. Each entry merges the rows of one CDR3 protein and shows their most common DNA and genes. The sample data list roughly 120,000 distinct CDR3 sequences, and 84% of these were observed just once. Together, the top ten hold approximately 22% of the sample. Bulk unsorted tissue served as the source for RNA extraction, and RNA quality was assessed using a NanoDrop ND-1000 and an Agilent 2100. The sequenced sample consisted of lung tumor tissue. The receptors were gathered from a man aged 65 to 85 with non-small cell lung cancer.

The V gene is TRBV29-1, the J gene TRBJ1-2, with D possibly TRBD1 on 5 matching bases. The CDR3 is 16 amino acids. The V end was cut by 7 bases, the J end by 3 bases, with 24 bases between. CDR1 and CDR2 (germline): SQVTM, ANQGSEA. The CDR3 spells CSALPYLGPCDYGYTF. The CDR3 bases are TGCAGCGCTCTCCCCTACCTGGGACCATGTGACTATGGCTACACCTTC. Full variable domain (rest looked up from reference TRBV29-1 and TRBJ1-2): SAVISQKPSRDICQRGTSLTIQCQVDSQVTMMFWYRQQPGQSLTLIATANQGSEATYESGFVIDKFPISRPNLTFSTLTVSNMSPEDSSIYLCSALPYLGPCDYGYTFGSGTRLTVV.

The V gene is TRBV7-2, the J gene TRBJ2-7; 7 bases fit TRBD1. Germline lookup yields CDR1 SGHTA and CDR2 FQGNSA. CDR3 length: 13 residues. The V gene end was trimmed by 7 bases and the J gene end by 3 bases; junction bases not matched to a gene: 6. CDR3 amino acids: CASNSRTGYEQYF. The CDR3 DNA sequence: TGTGCCAGCAACTCAAGGACAGGCTACGAGCAGTACTTC.

The rearrangement links TRBV20-1 to TRBJ2-7; 7 bases line up with TRBD1. This CDR3 is built from 14 residues. Germline-derived CDR1 and CDR2 are DFQATT and SNEGSKA (reference sequence). Germline trimming cut 1 base from V and 7 bases from J; bases unmatched to any gene: 10. Written as DNA, the CDR3 is TGCAGTGCTAGAGGTATGAGGACAGGCTATGAGCAGTACTTC. It codes for CSARGMRTGYEQYF.

The V call is TRBV11-2, the J call TRBJ1-4; no clear D. The CDR3 sequence is 15 residues long. Trimming shortened V by 5 bases and J by 5 bases, and 15 bases separated the two germline ends. Germline assignment: CDR1 SGHAT and CDR2 FQNNGV. CDR3 in amino acids: CASSRSEARNEKLFF. The DNA of the CDR3 is TGTGCCAGCAGCAGAAGTGAGGCAAGAAATGAAAAACTGTTTTTT.

Turning to this clonotype: One junction end disagrees with the germline gene, perhaps due to a read error. The V gene is TRBV4-1, the J gene TRBJ1-5, with D hard to call. CDR1 is MGHRA and CDR2 is YSYEKL in the germline V gene. The CDR3 is 18 residues long. The DNA of the CDR3 is TGCCCCAGCAGCCACCTTCCAGGCAGACTCTATATCAATCAGCCCCAGCATTTT. Translating gives CPSSHLPGRLYINQPQHF.

This clonotype came up once. No conserved phenylalanine or tryptophan ends this CDR3, so it is likely a read error. The DNA is left out, because the CDR3 cannot be placed on it with certainty; the CDR3 is given as TCRdb lists it. The rearrangement uses TRBV6-2 or TRBV6-3 and TRBJ2-7; TRBD1, as called in the table, went unchecked against the DNA. The CDR3 spans 15 amino acids, including both terminal residues. Germline CDR1 reads MNHEY; CDR2 reads SVGEGT. The CDR3 region is CASRPSGFRATEQCL.

The V call is TRBV20-1, the J call TRBJ1-1; no definite D call. The V end lost 3 bases, the J end lost 3 bases, and 17 bases lay between the germline ends. Germline V gene sequence: CDR1 DFQATT, CDR2 SNEGSKA (reference sequence). This CDR3 region has 15 residues. The DNA of the CDR3 is TGCAGTGCTAGGCACTACATAAGAGTGGACACTGAAGCTTTCTTT. Translating it yields CSARHYIRVDTEAFF.

The chain recombines TRBV11-2 with TRBJ2-3, with 11 bases that match TRBD2. Trimming at V came to 2 bases and at J to 0 bases, leaving 13 bases not matched to a gene. This CDR3 has 20 amino acids. The germline V gene has CDR1 SGHAT and CDR2 FQNNGV. The CDR3 here is CASSLILRLAGGPSTDTQYF. The CDR3 bases are TGTGCCAGCAGCTTAATATTGCGCCTAGCGGGGGGACCTAGCACAGATACGCAGTATTTT.

Notes on this clonotype: The conserved closing phenylalanine or tryptophan is absent in this CDR3, likely reflecting a read error. The chain uses TRBV4-1 and TRBJ2-7; 9 nucleotides agree with TRBD2. This CDR3 is built from 16 residues. Germline V gives CDR1 MGHRA, CDR2 YSYEKL. The CDR3 region has the DNA TGCGCCAGCAGCCGGACATTAGCGGGAGAGGGAGACGATCAGTACATC. This sequence encodes CASSRTLAGEGDDQYI.

For this clonotype: One end of the junction is discordant with germline, which a read error may explain. The J gene is TRBJ1-2, the V gene TRBV28; a possible D gene is TRBD1 (5 bases). CDR3 length equals 16 residues. CDR1 is MDHEN and CDR2 is SYDVKM in the germline V gene. Written as DNA, the CDR3 is TGTGCCAGGACCGAGACCTGGGACGGACCAGGGTATGACTACACCTTC. Its translation is CARTETWDGPGYDYTF.

For this clonotype: Here the CDR3 omits its conserved ending phenylalanine or tryptophan, so a read error is the likely source. The chain couples TRBV10-2 to TRBJ2-1; the D gene could be TRBD1 or TRBD2 (5 bases each). The CDR3 extends over 15 amino acids. Germline assignment: CDR1 WSHSY and CDR2 SAAADI. Here the CDR3 reads CSSRSQGPSSHEQFY. The CDR3 coding sequence is TGCTCCAGCAGGTCCCAGGGACCCTCTTCTCATGAGCAGTTCTAC.

Concerning this clonotype itself: A read error may account for a junction end that differs from germline. The rearrangement uses TRBV7-9 and TRBJ2-1, with TRBD1 as a possible D gene (5 bases). From germline, CDR1 is SEHNR and CDR2 FQNEAQ (reference sequence). The CDR3 consists of 14 residues. The CDR3 is CTSSLGDSYGEQFF. The CDR3 DNA reads as TGTACCAGCAGCTTAGGAGACAGCTACGGTGAGCAGTTCTTC.

J is TRBJ2-7 and V is TRBV4-2, with D hard to call. Trimming took 4 bases from V and 3 from J, leaving 13 bases between them. CDR3 length: 14 amino acids. Germline V gives CDR1 LGHNA, CDR2 YNFKEQ. In DNA form, the CDR3 reads TGTGCCAGCAGCCGGAATTATGTAGGCTACGAGCAGTACTTC. Its protein is CASSRNYVGYEQYF.

In the case of this clonotype: One end of the junction fails to match germline, which may point to a read error. The chain links TRBV6-6 to TRBJ2-7; D tentatively reads TRBD1 or TRBD2 (6 bases each). Germline loops: CDR1 MNHNY, CDR2 SVGAGI (reference sequence). This CDR3 spans 13 amino acids. CDR3 region: CTSTYARGGEQYF. For the CDR3, the DNA is TGCACCAGCACTTACGCCAGGGGAGGCGAGCAGTATTTC.

This clonotype came up a few times. The junction departs from the called germline gene at one end, perhaps through a read error. The chain couples TRBV4-3 to TRBJ2-1; 8 bases are a match to TRBD2. There are 17 residues in the CDR3. Germline V gives CDR1 LGHNA, CDR2 YSLEER. CDR3 bases: TGTGCCAGCAGTCAAGACTCAGCGGGAGCTGAATACAATGAACAGTTCTTC. This translates into CASSQDSAGAEYNEQFF.

This clonotype was recorded only once. In this CDR3 the conserved last residue, phenylalanine or tryptophan, is missing, so a read error is likely. The chain links TRBV11-1 to TRBJ2-1, with D unclear. Germline V gene data show CDR1 as SGHAT and CDR2 as FQDESV (reference sequence). The CDR3 has 14 residues. CDR3 residues: CASSLVTRIDEQFL. CDR3 bases: TGTGCCAGTAGCTTAGTTACCAGGATCGATGAGCAGTTCCTC.

A note on this clonotype: The junction departs from the called germline gene at one end, perhaps through a read error. The chain carries TRBV11-2 and TRBJ2-7, with 7 bases lining up with TRBD2. There are 14 residues in the CDR3. Germline V CDR1 and CDR2: SGHAT, FQNNGV. For the CDR3, the DNA is TGTACCAGCAGCGGGGATAGCATAAGCTACAAGCAGTACTTC. Amino acids: CTSSGDSISYKQYF.

Of note for this clonotype: The junction departs from the called germline gene at one end, perhaps through a read error. The V gene is TRBV6-6, the J gene TRBJ2-6, with a tentative D call TRBD1 (8 bases). CDR1 and CDR2 from the germline V gene are MNHNY and SVGAGI (reference sequence). The CDR3 has 19 amino acids. This CDR3 is CASRYSSGTGYSGANVLTF. DNA for the CDR3: TGTGCCAGCCGTTACTCAAGCGGGACAGGATACTCTGGGGCCAACGTCCTGACTTTC.

Of note for this clonotype: One junction end does not reproduce the germline sequence, and a read error may be involved. The V and J genes are TRBV6-5 and TRBJ1-2, with TRBD1 matching 9 bases. The CDR3 is 16 residues long. Germline V gene data show CDR1 as MNHEY and CDR2 as SVGAGI. Here the CDR3 reads CANSYYGTGQLSGYTF. The CDR3 DNA reads as TGTGCCAACAGTTACTACGGGACAGGGCAGCTGAGTGGCTACACCTTC.

A word on this clonotype: Compared with germline, one end of the junction differs, possibly owing to a read error. J is TRBJ2-7 and V is TRBV29-1, with 9 bases that match TRBD2. The V gene's germline CDR1 is SQVTM and CDR2 ANQGSEA. This CDR3 spans 14 amino acids. In DNA, the CDR3 is TGTAGCGTTGACGGAGTAGCGGGGGCCTACGAGCACTACTTC. It translates to CSVDGVAGAYEHYF.

This chain connects TRBV10-3 to TRBJ1-6; maybe TRBD1 (6 bases). The CDR3 has 14 amino acids. From germline, CDR1 is ENHRY and CDR2 SYGVKD. The V end lost 10 bases, the J end lost 6 bases, and 16 bases lay between the germline ends. The CDR3 region is CATRGGRGNSPLHF. CDR3 sequence (DNA): TGTGCCACCCGGGGGGGCAGGGGTAATTCACCCCTCCACTTT.

With regard to this clonotype: This CDR3 is missing its conserved last phenylalanine or tryptophan, likely due to a read error. V usage is TRBV4-2 and J usage is TRBJ2-5, with TRBD2 identical over 8 bases. V was pared by 1 base and J by 2 bases, with 9 bases of the junction left unmatched. Germline V gene sequence: CDR1 LGHNA, CDR2 YNFKEQ. The CDR3 contains 17 residues. DNA for the CDR3: TGTGCCAGCAGCCAAGTTGTCACGAGCGGGAGACAAGAGACCCAGTACTTA. This sequence encodes CASSQVVTSGRQETQYL.

This sequence joins TRBV5-1 and TRBJ1-6; 7 nucleotides agree with TRBD1. J lost 7 bases, V lost 4 bases, and 2 bases had no gene match. This CDR3 comprises 13 residues. Germline lookup yields CDR1 SGHRS and CDR2 YFSETQ. CDR3 residues: CASSMDRNSPLHF. In nucleotides, the CDR3 is TGCGCCAGCAGCATGGACAGGAATTCACCCCTCCACTTT.

The table lists this clonotype with many counts. The chain couples TRBV5-1 to TRBJ2-6; TRBD1 matches 9 bases. Germline lookup yields CDR1 SGHRS and CDR2 YFSETQ. This CDR3 region has 20 residues. J was trimmed by 0 bases and V by 0 bases; bases with no gene match: 10. CDR3 amino acids: CASSLVWTGASNSGANVLTF. CDR3 nucleotide sequence: TGCGCCAGCAGCTTGGTGTGGACAGGGGCATCAAACTCTGGGGCCAACGTCCTGACTTTC.

In regard to this clonotype: One junction end disagrees with the germline gene, perhaps due to a read error. For the CDR3, the DNA is TGTGCTAGCAGCCCCGGATACCAAGAGATCCAGTACTTC. This sequence encodes CASSPGYQEIQYF. The rearrangement links TRBV12-3 or TRBV12-4 to TRBJ2-5; D remains ambiguous. The CDR3 loop spans 13 amino acids.